These 30 T cell receptor beta chains were sequenced from one sample in a study of spatial heterogeneity in lung cancer. MiXCR, applied by TCRdb to the 5' RACE reads, yields one record per CDR3 protein. The table shows tens of thousands of distinct CDR3 sequences, with approximately 5.5% occurring only once. Time point given: sample taken at primary tumor resection. Sample: PBMCs, taken at surgery. The receptors shown here come from a female donor with early-stage non-small cell lung cancer.

This clonotype was seen many times. This chain links TRBV30 with TRBJ2-2; 7 bases are a match to TRBD2. The CDR3 totals 15 residues. Germline values: CDR1 GTSNPN, CDR2 SVGIG (reference sequence). After removal of 5 bases from V and 1 base from J, the junction contained 7 bases not matched to a gene. The CDR3 coding sequence is TGTGCCTGGGAGGGGAAGCGGGGGAACACCGGGGAGCTGTTTTTT. Protein product: CAWEGKRGNTGELFF.

This clonotype was recorded many times. The J gene is TRBJ2-5, the V gene TRBV9; D gene uncertain. Trimming stripped 4 bases from V and 0 bases from J, with 7 bases between. Germline-derived CDR1 and CDR2 are SGDLS and YYNGEE. CDR3 length equals 13 residues. The CDR3 coding sequence is TGTGCCAGCAGCACTATGCACCAAGAGACCCAGTACTTC. It translates to CASSTMHQETQYF.

The chain joins TRBV19 to TRBJ1-1; 9 nucleotides align to TRBD1. The CDR3 has 15 amino acids. After removal of 10 bases from V and 1 base from J, the junction contained 10 bases not matched to a gene. Germline V CDR1 and CDR2: LNHDA, SQIVND (reference sequence). CDR3 loop: CATSPDRGGNTEAFF. CDR3 coding DNA: TGTGCCACCTCCCCTGACAGGGGGGGGAACACTGAAGCTTTCTTT. The full variable domain, with the rest looked up from reference TRBV19 and TRBJ1-1, is DGGITQSPKYLFRKEGQNVTLSCEQNLNHDAMYWYRQDPGQGLRLIYYSQIVNDFQKGDIAEGYSVSREKKESFPLTVTSAQKNPTAFYLCATSPDRGGNTEAFFGQGTRLTVV.

This clonotype was counted at least ten times. The V and J genes are TRBV11-2 and TRBJ2-1, with TRBD2 matching 9 bases. CDR1 and CDR2 (germline): SGHAT, FQNNGV. The length of the CDR3 is 15 residues. The V segment lost 5 bases and the J segment 8 bases; nucleotides outside the gene matches: 10. The CDR3 nucleotides are TGTGCCAGCAGCGCACGGCGGGGGGGCCGGGATGAGCAGTTCTTC. This gives the protein CASSARRGGRDEQFF.

This clonotype appeared a few times. The DNA for the CDR3 is TGTGCCAGCAGGGGGGTGAGCAATCAGCCCCAGCATTTT. This sequence encodes CASRGVSNQPQHF. V usage is TRBV12-3 or TRBV12-4 and J usage is TRBJ1-5, with a tentative D call TRBD1 (5 bases). The CDR3 has 13 residues. Trimming removed 6 bases from V and 1 base from J, with 7 bases in between.

In its sample, this clonotype was seen many times. V usage is TRBV20-1 and J usage is TRBJ2-5; D possibly matches TRBD1 or TRBD2 (5 bases each). Trimming pared 6 bases from V and 2 bases from J, leaving 16 bases between. Germline-derived CDR1 and CDR2 are DFQATT and SNEGSKA (reference sequence). CDR3 length equals 14 residues. CDR3 coding DNA: TGCAGTGCGATCCCAGGGAGAAATCAAGAGACCCAGTACTTC. It translates to CSAIPGRNQETQYF.

This clonotype was seen at least ten times. V is TRBV7-9 and J is TRBJ2-1; either TRBD1 or TRBD2 may supply D (5 bases each). The CDR3 extends over 14 amino acids. V was trimmed by 5 bases and J by 7 bases, leaving 15 bases between them. From germline, CDR1 is SEHNR and CDR2 FQNEAQ (reference sequence). CDR3 nucleotides: TGTGCCAGCAGCCCGCCGGGACGTCGTAATGAGCAGTTCTTC. This translates into CASSPPGRRNEQFF.

The chain has TRBV29-1 and TRBJ2-1, with D possibly called TRBD1 or TRBD2 (5 bases each). V lost 0 bases to trimming and J lost 7 bases, with 22 bases between them. Per the germline V gene, CDR1 is SQVTM and CDR2 is ANQGSEA. The CDR3 is 17 amino acids. The CDR3 here is CSVEDRAERDLGNEQFF. In nucleotides, the CDR3 is TGCAGCGTTGAAGATCGAGCGGAACGGGACCTCGGAAATGAGCAGTTCTTC.

The chain is built from TRBV18 and TRBJ1-5; D is ambiguous. The CDR3 extends over 12 amino acids. Germline loops: CDR1 KGHSH, CDR2 LQKENI. Trimming stripped 0 bases from V and 5 bases from J, with 2 bases between. The CDR3 region is CASSPPDQPQHF. In DNA, the CDR3 is TGTGCCAGCTCACCACCGGATCAGCCCCAGCATTTT.

The chain is built from TRBV4-1 and TRBJ2-5, with unresolved D. The CDR3 spans 13 residues. Germline-derived CDR1 and CDR2 are MGHRA and YSYEKL. Trimming removed 1 base from V and 4 bases from J, with 7 bases in between. The CDR3 spells CASSQGRLETQYF. In nucleotides, the CDR3 is TGCGCCAGCAGCCAAGGCCGGCTAGAGACCCAGTACTTC.

This clonotype was seen at least ten times. The V and J genes are TRBV12-3 or TRBV12-4 and TRBJ1-5; D not resolved. This CDR3 spans 15 amino acids. V was clipped by 2 bases and J by 4 bases, with 12 bases between them. The CDR3 region has the DNA TGTGCCAGCAGTTTATTCAGAGTAGGGAATCAGCCCCAGCATTTT. The encoded protein is CASSLFRVGNQPQHF.

The chain recombines TRBV5-1 with TRBJ2-7; 9 bases map to TRBD1. Trimming took 5 bases from V and 6 from J; bases not matched to a gene: 15. CDR3 size: 16 residues. Germline loops: CDR1 SGHRS, CDR2 YFSETQ. CDR3 DNA sequence: TGCGCCAGCAGATCCCAGGAAGGGACAGGGCGACTCGAGCAGTACTTC. It codes for CASRSQEGTGRLEQYF.

This clonotype was found many times. The chain has TRBV28 and TRBJ2-5; TRBD1 agrees at 12 bases. CDR3 size: 14 residues. Germline CDR1 is MDHEN and CDR2 is SYDVKM. J was trimmed by 5 bases and V by 7 bases; bases with no gene match: 5. The CDR3 loop reads CASMGQGARETQYF. As DNA, the CDR3 is TGTGCCAGCATGGGACAGGGGGCTAGGGAGACCCAGTACTTC.

This clonotype was counted ten times or more. The rearrangement links TRBV11-3 to TRBJ1-4, with no clear D. CDR1 is SGHNT, CDR2 YENEEA, per germline. V lost 5 bases and J lost 7, with 11 bases in between. The CDR3 totals 13 residues. CDR3 in amino acids: CASSEDAGEKLFF. The CDR3 DNA reads as TGTGCCAGCAGCGAGGACGCCGGTGAAAAACTGTTTTTT.

This clonotype was counted many times. The V call is TRBV5-4, the J call TRBJ2-5; no definite D call. Germline V gene sequence: CDR1 SGHNT, CDR2 YYREEE (reference sequence). The CDR3 spans 13 residues. Between the trimmed V and J ends, which lost 0 bases and 8 bases, there was a span of 11 bases. CDR3 loop: CASSLEPTATQYF. The CDR3 DNA follows: TGTGCCAGCAGCTTGGAGCCCACCGCAACCCAGTACTTC. The variable domain in full, completed from reference TRBV5-4 and TRBJ2-5, reads ETGVTQSPTHLIKTRGQQVTLRCSSQSGHNTVSWYQQALGQGPQFIFQYYREEENGRGNFPPRFSGLQFPNYSSELNVNALELDDSALYLCASSLEPTATQYFGPGTRLLVL.

This clonotype was seen repeatedly, ten times or more. V usage is TRBV7-9 and J usage is TRBJ2-7, with TRBD1 matching over 9 bases. Germline V gives CDR1 SEHNR, CDR2 FQNEAQ (reference sequence). The CDR3 has 15 amino acids. Losses at the gene ends were 3 bases for V and 6 bases for J; bases not matched to a gene: 9. The CDR3 region is CASSLATGGLSEQYF. The CDR3 DNA follows: TGTGCCAGCAGCTTGGCCACAGGGGGCTTGAGCGAGCAGTACTTC.

This clonotype appeared many times. The chain carries TRBV7-2 and TRBJ1-5, with D tentatively TRBD1 (6 bases). CDR3 size: 19 residues. Germline CDR1 and CDR2: SGHTA and FQGNSA. Trimming stripped 2 bases from V and 2 bases from J, with 22 bases between. For the CDR3, the DNA is TGTGCCAGCAGCTTAAAAACCGGGGGGCCCAGCAATGGCAATCAGCCCCAGCATTTT. This translates into CASSLKTGGPSNGNQPQHF.

This clonotype was detected ten times or more. The rearrangement uses TRBV20-1 and TRBJ1-2, with 9 bases that match TRBD1. CDR1 is DFQATT and CDR2 is SNEGSKA in the germline V gene (reference sequence). The trim removed 3 bases at V and 7 bases at J, leaving 6 bases unmatched. This CDR3 is 13 amino acids long. As DNA, the CDR3 is TGCAGTGCTAGGATCACAGGGGGCACTGGCTACACCTTC. Its protein product is CSARITGGTGYTF.

This clonotype was seen a few times. This chain links TRBV2 with TRBJ2-7; D is perhaps TRBD1 (5 bases). Germline assignment: CDR1 SNHLY and CDR2 FYNNEI. The CDR3 covers 18 residues. Trimming took 4 bases from V and 2 from J, leaving 24 bases between them. CDR3 region: CASSGITTGLGTTYEQYF. In DNA, the CDR3 is TGTGCCAGCAGTGGGATTACCACAGGCTTGGGAACGACCTACGAGCAGTACTTC.

The chain is built from TRBV18 and TRBJ1-5, with TRBD1 matching over 8 bases. The V gene's germline CDR1 is KGHSH and CDR2 LQKENI. CDR3 length: 15 amino acids. Trimming cost V 2 bases and J 3 bases; bases outside gene matches: 3. The CDR3 DNA follows: TGTGCCAGCTCACCAGACCAGGGGGCCAATCAGCCCCAGCATTTT. Protein: CASSPDQGANQPQHF.

This clonotype was seen repeatedly, ten times or more. This chain links TRBV2 with TRBJ1-5; D not resolved. This CDR3 has 13 amino acids. CDR1 and CDR2 (germline): SNHLY, FYNNEI. With 6 bases removed from V and 4 bases from J, the gap between germline ends came to 10 bases. CDR3: CASSTDGNQPQHF. The CDR3 DNA reads TGTGCCAGCAGCACGGACGGGAATCAGCCCCAGCATTTT.

The genes are TRBV4-2 and TRBJ2-3; 9 bases are shared with TRBD2. V shed 1 base and J 3 bases; nucleotides not matched to a gene: 8. Germline V gene lookup returns CDR1 LGHNA and CDR2 YNFKEQ. The CDR3 has 17 residues. CDR3 bases: TGTGCCAGCAGCCAAGGAAGCCTAGCGGGGTGGACAGATACGCAGTATTTT. Translated: CASSQGSLAGWTDTQYF.

This clonotype was observed many times. The V call is TRBV5-1, the J call TRBJ2-3; D remains unclear. The germline CDR1 and CDR2 sequences are SGHRS and YFSETQ. The CDR3 runs to 14 residues. V shed 0 bases and J shed 2 bases, with 7 bases lying between them. The CDR3, as DNA: TGCGCCAGCAGCTTGGACGGAAACACAGATACGCAGTATTTT. As protein: CASSLDGNTDTQYF.

The V and J genes are TRBV12-3 or TRBV12-4 and TRBJ2-3; a possible D gene is TRBD2 (7 bases). Trimming removed 7 bases from V and 8 bases from J, with 22 bases in between. CDR3 length equals 15 residues. The CDR3 region has the DNA TGTGCCAGCAAGGGTTTGGACAGATTAGCGGGTACGCAGTATTTT. Amino acids: CASKGLDRLAGTQYF.

This clonotype came up many times. This rearrangement joins TRBV27 to TRBJ1-5; unclear D gene. V lost 4 bases to trimming and J lost 2 bases, with 6 bases between them. Germline V gene lookup returns CDR1 MNHEY and CDR2 SMNVEV (reference sequence). The CDR3 contains 13 residues. This CDR3 is CASSSLGNQPQHF. CDR3 nucleotides: TGTGCCAGCAGTTCCCTGGGCAATCAGCCCCAGCATTTT.

This clonotype showed up just once. One junction end does not reproduce the germline sequence, and a read error may be involved. The chain recombines TRBV7-7 with TRBJ2-4; 8 bases match TRBD1. CDR1 is SSHAT, CDR2 FNYEAQ, per germline (reference sequence). The CDR3 consists of 13 residues. CDR3 amino acids: CASSPGQGNIQYF. CDR3 coding DNA: TGTGCTAGCAGCCCCGGACAGGGAAACATTCAGTACTTC.

There are a few counts of this clonotype. V and J are TRBV6-5 and TRBJ2-2; D unresolved. This CDR3 contains 21 residues. Trimming shortened V by 2 bases and J by 0 bases, and 25 bases separated the two germline ends. Per the germline V gene, CDR1 is MNHEY and CDR2 is SVGAGI. CDR3 nucleotides: TGTGCCAGCAGTTACACAGCTTGGCGGAGCCTCAGTGAGACGAACACCGGGGAGCTGTTTTTT. Residues: CASSYTAWRSLSETNTGELFF.

This clonotype occurred many times. The chain carries TRBV7-2 and TRBJ2-5; D uncertain. This CDR3 has 11 residues. V lost 5 bases, J lost 4 bases, and 5 bases lay in between. Germline V lookup: CDR1 SGHTA, CDR2 FQGNSA. Written as DNA, the CDR3 is TGTGCCAGCAGCACCCGAGAGACCCAGTACTTC. This encodes CASSTRETQYF.

This clonotype showed up many times. The V and J genes are TRBV9 and TRBJ2-5; possibly TRBD1 or TRBD2 for D (6 bases each). V was clipped by 0 bases and J by 5 bases, with 14 bases between them. Per germline, CDR1 SGDLS and CDR2 YYNGEE. The CDR3 extends over 15 amino acids. The CDR3 bases are TGTGCCAGCAGCGTAGGAGGGGGGCTGTCGGAGACCCAGTACTTC. It specifies CASSVGGGLSETQYF.

This clonotype was observed many times. The V call is TRBV28, the J call TRBJ2-5, with D unclear. The germline V gene encodes CDR1 MDHEN and CDR2 SYDVKM. The V end was cut by 7 bases, the J end by 4 bases, with 7 bases between. The CDR3 runs 11 residues. CDR3 residues: CASKSVETQYF. The CDR3 nucleotides read TGTGCCAGCAAGAGCGTAGAGACCCAGTACTTC.